The 18 T cell receptor beta chains presented below share a single source sample, sequenced in a study of response to subunit inactivated influenza vaccine. TCRdb recomputed calls from the RT-PCR reads with MiXCR, one row per CDR3 protein. The sample includes 150,000 or so distinct CDR3 sequences, over 8.5% seen only once; the top ten take around 40%. The specimen comprised CD8+ T cells sorted from PBMCs, sampled around 25 months after vaccination. The receptors derive from a man aged 50 to 69 who received an inactivated influenza vaccine.

This clonotype was detected ten times or more. V is TRBV7-9 and J is TRBJ2-3; D is perhaps TRBD1 (5 bases). Trimming left V 1 base short and J 6 bases short, with 11 bases between. The CDR3 has 14 residues. CDR1 and CDR2 from the germline V gene are SEHNR and FQNEAQ (reference sequence). CDR3 nucleotides: TGTGCCAGCAGCTTAGACCTGAACAGGGATACGCAGTATTTT. Amino acid sequence: CASSLDLNRDTQYF.

V gene TRBV9 combines with J gene TRBJ2-7, with 7 positions matching TRBD1. V trimming: 2 bases; J trimming: 5 bases; junction bases outside the gene matches: 4. The CDR3 contains 13 residues. CDR1 SGDLS and CDR2 YYNGEE come from the germline V gene. The CDR3 protein is CASSVFTGDEQYF. DNA of the CDR3: TGTGCCAGCAGCGTGTTTACAGGGGACGAGCAGTACTTC. Full variable domain (missing parts from reference TRBV9 and TRBJ2-7): DSGVTQTPKHLITATGQRVTLRCSPRSGDLSVYWYQQSLDQGLQFLIQYYNGEERAKGNILERFSAQQFPDLHSELNLSSLELGDSALYFCASSVFTGDEQYFGPGTRLTVT.

This clonotype was seen a handful of times. This chain joins TRBV7-8 and TRBJ1-1; the D gene is possibly TRBD1 (5 bases). V was clipped by 5 bases and J by 3 bases, with 16 bases between them. Germline V gives CDR1 SGHVS, CDR2 FQNEAQ. The CDR3 has 15 amino acids. The DNA of the CDR3 is TGTGCCAGCAGCCCCCTGGGGGGAGGGGACACTGAAGCTTTCTTT. Translated: CASSPLGGGDTEAFF. Together with reference TRBV7-8 and TRBJ1-1, the CDR3 gives the full variable domain: GAGVSQSPRYKVAKRGQDVALRCDPISGHVSLFWYQQALGQGPEFLTYFQNEAQLDKSGLPSDRFFAERPEGSVSTLKIQRTQQEDSAVYLCASSPLGGGDTEAFFGQGTRLTVV.

Only a few counts were recorded for this clonotype. CDR3 loop: CASSQDAGFDYGYTF. The CDR3 nucleotides are TGTGCCAGCAGCCAAGATGCCGGGTTCGACTATGGCTACACCTTC. The rearrangement uses TRBV4-2 and TRBJ1-2; unclear D gene. Trimming removed 0 bases at V and 3 bases at J, with 11 bases between. This CDR3 comprises 15 residues. Germline CDR1 reads LGHNA; CDR2 reads YNFKEQ.

This sequence joins TRBV7-6 and TRBJ2-3; 8 bases are shared with TRBD1. J was trimmed by 2 bases and V by 3 bases; bases with no gene match: 7. The V gene's germline CDR1 is SGHVS and CDR2 FNYEAQ. The CDR3 spans 16 residues. CDR3 sequence reads: CASSFGTGLFTDTQYF. The CDR3 bases are TGTGCCAGCAGCTTCGGGACAGGACTTTTCACAGATACGCAGTATTTT.

The V call is TRBV5-6, the J call TRBJ2-7; TRBD1 agrees at 8 bases. J gave up 2 bases and V 4 bases, and 8 bases lay outside the gene matches. CDR3 size: 15 residues. Germline loops: CDR1 SGHDT, CDR2 YYEEEE. In DNA form, the CDR3 reads TGTGCCAGCAGCCCGGGGGACAGGAAACCCTACGAGCAGTACTTC. Its protein product is CASSPGDRKPYEQYF.

This clonotype occurred many times. The chain carries TRBV29-1 and TRBJ2-1; 9 bases are shared with TRBD2. Trimming cost V 7 bases and J 2 bases; bases outside gene matches: 3. The CDR3 has 13 amino acids. CDR1 SQVTM and CDR2 ANQGSEA come from the germline V gene. CDR3 loop: CSAAGGTYNEQFF. The CDR3 region has the DNA TGCAGCGCAGCGGGGGGAACCTACAATGAGCAGTTCTTC.

This clonotype was seen ten or more times. The chain recombines TRBV29-1 with TRBJ2-5; D is possibly TRBD1 (6 bases). V was cut by 4 bases and J by 4 bases, with 16 bases left in between. The CDR3 contains 14 residues. The V gene's germline CDR1 is SQVTM and CDR2 ANQGSEA. CDR3 nucleotides: TGCAGCGTTGGTCCCAGGGGTAGTCCAGAGACCCAGTACTTC. Translation gives CSVGPRGSPETQYF.

There are a few counts of this clonotype. The V gene is TRBV4-3, the J gene TRBJ2-2, with TRBD2 matching 8 bases. This CDR3 contains 16 residues. The V and J ends lost 1 base and 2 bases, in that order; junction bases with no gene match: 3. Germline CDR1 LGHNA, CDR2 YSLEER. In DNA, the CDR3 is TGCGCCAGCAGCCAAGGAGGGACTAGAAACACCGGGGAGCTGTTTTTT. This encodes CASSQGGTRNTGELFF.

The chain employs TRBV25-1 and TRBJ1-1; a weak D match, TRBD1 (5 bases). Trimming stripped 7 bases from V and 0 bases from J, with 6 bases between. Germline CDR1 reads MGHDK; CDR2 reads SYGVNS. The CDR3 covers 12 residues. CDR3 protein: CASKDMNTEAFF. In nucleotides, the CDR3 is TGTGCCAGCAAGGACATGAACACTGAAGCTTTCTTT.

The rearrangement joins TRBV7-3 to TRBJ2-4; the D gene is possibly TRBD1 (5 bases). This CDR3 comprises 18 residues. V was clipped by 3 bases and J by 6 bases, with 24 bases between them. Per germline, CDR1 SGHTA and CDR2 FQGTGA. CDR3 sequence (DNA): TGTGCCAGCAGCTTGGGGCCTGGAGCAGGGTCGACTGTAAACATTCAGTACTTC. This codes for CASSLGPGAGSTVNIQYF.

The CDR3 nucleotides read TGTGCCAGCAGCCCTCCGGGACAGGACTACGAGCAGTACTTC. Translation: CASSPPGQDYEQYF. This sequence joins TRBV12-3 or TRBV12-4 and TRBJ2-7, with 8 positions matching TRBD1. CDR3 length: 14 amino acids. Trimming removed 6 bases from V and 3 bases from J; junction bases left unmatched: 7.

The genes are TRBV20-1 and TRBJ2-3; 11 bases are shared with TRBD2. The V gene's germline CDR1 is DFQATT and CDR2 SNEGSKA (reference sequence). There are 15 residues in the CDR3. The J segment lost 4 bases and the V segment lost 1 base, leaving 4 bases of the junction unmatched. DNA for the CDR3: TGCAGTGCTAGAGGGACTAGCGGGCGGGCAGATACGCAGTATTTT. Translation: CSARGTSGRADTQYF.

The rearrangement links TRBV6-2 or TRBV6-3 to TRBJ2-6; D might be TRBD1 or TRBD2, each matching 6 bases. Trimming left V 0 bases short and J 0 bases short, with 27 bases between. CDR1 is MNHEY, CDR2 SVGEGT, per germline. This CDR3 contains 23 residues. CDR3 region: CASSYSGGLYGRDKSSGANVLTF. The CDR3, as DNA: TGTGCCAGCAGTTACTCCGGGGGCTTGTATGGCAGGGACAAATCCTCTGGGGCCAACGTCCTGACTTTC.

This chain connects TRBV15 to TRBJ2-7; 7 bases are shared with TRBD2. CDR1 LNHNV and CDR2 YYDKDF come from the germline V gene (reference sequence). The CDR3 extends over 15 amino acids. After removal of 3 bases from V and 3 bases from J, the junction contained 8 bases not matched to a gene. CDR3 coding DNA: TGTGCCACCAGCAGGGGGGGGAGCCTCTTCTACGAGCAGTACTTC. This gives the protein CATSRGGSLFYEQYF.

In its sample, this clonotype was seen a few times. The rearrangement links TRBV29-1 to TRBJ2-1, with D possibly matching TRBD2 (5 bases). The V and J ends lost 3 bases and 7 bases respectively, with 7 bases between them. Germline CDR1 is SQVTM and CDR2 is ANQGSEA. The CDR3 loop spans 11 amino acids. The CDR3 nucleotides are TGCAGCGTTGATGAGGGAAATGAGCAGTTCTTC. Protein sequence: CSVDEGNEQFF.

This clonotype was counted only a few times. This chain connects TRBV4-2 to TRBJ2-3; D assignment may be TRBD1 or TRBD2 (5 bases each). The V and J ends lost 3 bases and 2 bases respectively, with 21 bases between them. The CDR3 consists of 18 residues. CDR1 and CDR2 (germline): LGHNA, YNFKEQ. The CDR3 protein is CASSHQDGTGTNTDTQYF. CDR3 bases: TGTGCCAGCAGCCACCAGGACGGGACCGGGACGAACACAGATACGCAGTATTTT.

The table lists this clonotype with a few counts. This chain links TRBV3-1 with TRBJ2-7, with unresolved D. This CDR3 comprises 12 residues. In germline, CDR1 is LGHDT, CDR2 YNNKEL (reference sequence). The ends were cut back, 0 bases at V and 6 bases at J, with 6 bases in the middle. This CDR3 reads CASSQESGEQYF. The CDR3 DNA is TGTGCCAGCAGCCAAGAATCGGGCGAGCAGTACTTC.